The 8 T cell receptor beta chains below all came from one sample that was sequenced in a study of shared clonotypes between healthy human individuals. Clones were sequenced by immunoSEQ multiplex PCR, and TCRdb holds only the in-frame ones, with some missing. The table includes 2 million to 2.5 million clones, about 94% detected once. Material: naive CD4+ T cells sorted from blood. Subset noted: CD45RA+ positively selected. The source of these receptors is a young man in good health.

V and J are TRBV6-5 and TRBJ2-3; tentative D call: TRBD1 (6 bases). CDR1 MNHEY and CDR2 SVGAGI come from the germline V gene. Trimming stripped 5 bases from V and 2 bases from J, with 14 bases between. The CDR3 covers 15 residues. The CDR3 is CASSRDRRVTDTQYF. The CDR3 DNA reads as TGTGCCAGCAGTAGAGACAGGCGGGTCACAGATACGCAGTATTTT.

The V gene is TRBV30, the J gene TRBJ1-2, with a tentative D call TRBD1 (6 bases). The CDR3 has 13 amino acids. The germline CDR1 and CDR2 sequences are GTSNPN and SVGIG (reference sequence). Trimming pared 1 base from V and 8 bases from J, leaving 14 bases between. The CDR3 is CAWSETGKHGYTF. As DNA, the CDR3 is TGTGCCTGGAGTGAAACAGGGAAACACGGCTACACCTTC.

The sample holds one count of this clone. The rearrangement uses TRBV4-2 and TRBJ2-7; 9 nucleotides match TRBD1. The J segment lost 1 base and the V segment lost 1 base, leaving 2 bases of the junction unmatched. The CDR3 covers 15 residues. In germline, CDR1 is LGHNA, CDR2 YNFKEQ. As DNA, the CDR3 is TGTGCCAGCAGCCAAGCAGGACAGGGGTCCTACGAGCAGTACTTC. Translating gives CASSQAGQGSYEQYF.

This clone is a singleton in its sample. The genes are TRBV5-1 and TRBJ2-1; D tentatively fits TRBD1 or TRBD2 (5 bases each). Trimming cost V 2 bases and J 5 bases, with 11 bases left between them. The CDR3 is made up of 14 amino acids. Germline-derived CDR1 and CDR2 are SGHRS and YFSETQ. CDR3 DNA sequence: TGCGCCAGCAGCTTCGGATGGGGGAACAATGAGCAGTTCTTC. Translated: CASSFGWGNNEQFF.

In its sample, this clone was seen once. The CDR3 coding sequence is TGTGCCAGCAGTGAAGCGCTTCGGACAGGGGGGCGCCTCCTCCAAAATCAGCCCCAGCATTTT. The encoded protein is CASSEALRTGGRLLQNQPQHF. This chain joins TRBV6-1 and TRBJ1-5; 10 positions agree with TRBD1. Germline CDR1 and CDR2: MNHNS and SASEGT. Unmatched junction bases numbered 18, after V lost 0 bases and J lost 4 bases. The CDR3 spans 21 residues.

The rearrangement links TRBV6-5 to TRBJ1-6; D is ambiguous. In germline, CDR1 is MNHEY, CDR2 SVGAGI. The V end lost 4 bases, the J end lost 9 bases, and 10 bases lay between the germline ends. The CDR3 totals 13 residues. The CDR3 region is CASSFLPISPLHF. DNA for the CDR3: TGTGCCAGCAGTTTTTTGCCCATTTCACCCCTCCACTTT.

The chain links TRBV18 to TRBJ2-1; D might be TRBD1 (6 bases). The V gene's germline CDR1 is KGHSH and CDR2 LQKENI. The V end lost 2 bases, the J end lost 4 bases, and 15 bases lay between the germline ends. The CDR3 is made up of 16 amino acids. The CDR3 sequence: CASSPVGGSGYNEQFF. DNA for the CDR3: TGTGCCAGCTCACCAGTTGGGGGCTCGGGGTACAATGAGCAGTTCTTC.

Note on this clone: Other nucleotide sequences in the sample specify the same CDR3. This chain connects TRBV18 to TRBJ1-6; TRBD1 might be the D (5 bases). CDR3 length: 15 amino acids. V dropped 3 bases and J dropped 5 bases, with 11 bases sitting between them. Per germline, CDR1 KGHSH and CDR2 LQKENI. CDR3 sequence (DNA): TGTGCCAGCTCACCGCGGGGCCCGGATAATTCACCCCTCCACTTT. This encodes CASSPRGPDNSPLHF.